This entry is about one T cell receptor (beta chain). V was cut by 3 bases and J by 4 bases, with 20 bases left in between. This CDR3 has 16 amino acids. Germline values: CDR1 SGHNT, CDR2 YYREEE (reference sequence). The entry originates in a study of blood T cell repertoires in COVID-19. Background on the study: There were acute and convalescent COVID-19 samples, and they came from the United States, Italy and Spain. PBMCs, B-cell-depleted T cells, or T cells were the source of the cDNA or gDNA that made up the material.

Methods used by the authors: Reference gene primer amplification yielded estimated nucleated cell counts. The table came from immunoSEQ multiplex PCR; TCRdb's copy has only in-frame clones and leaves some out. Clone size and the V and J calls come from that table; the DNA yielded D and trimming. The sample consists of about 62,000 clones, less than 85% of them appearing once. The TCR was taken from a man aged 55-75 years with acute or convalescent COVID-19. The rearrangement links TRBV5-4 to TRBJ2-7; D might be TRBD1 (6 bases). The sample taken for sequencing was peripheral blood. The CDR3, as DNA: TGTGCCAGCAGCTATTCCGGGACAAGGAGGCCTTACGAGCAGTACTTC. Translated: CASSYSGTRRPYEQYF.